This T cell receptor (beta chain) derives from a study of T cells after somatic rescue of genetic block. Method: immunoSEQ multiplex PCR; TCRdb's copy keeps in-frame clones and lacks some. In the table there are about 88,000 clones, over 80% of which are singletons. The length of the CDR3 is 15 residues. The V gene's germline CDR1 is SGHTS and CDR2 YDEGEE. The trim removed 3 bases at V and 7 bases at J, leaving 8 bases unmatched. Sequenced sample: peripheral blood mononuclear cells (PBMCs). The sequence was collected from a young woman. The chain uses TRBV5-8 and TRBJ1-5, with 9 bases fitting TRBD1. CDR3 amino acids: CASSSQGALRQPQHF. The CDR3 region has the DNA TGTGCCAGCAGCTCACAGGGGGCCTTGCGGCAGCCCCAGCATTTT.